A selection of T cell receptor beta chains follows, all from one sample in a study of T cells after yellow fever vaccination. TCRdb re-called the 5' RACE reads through MiXCR, storing one row per CDR3 protein. The repertoire includes around 350,000 distinct CDR3 sequences, under 14% of them detected once, and 18% sits in the top ten. This specimen was PBMCs, taken on the day of the first yellow fever vaccination. These receptor sequences come from a young man who received the YFV17D yellow fever vaccine. CDR3s include the opening cysteine and the closing phenylalanine or tryptophan.

>TRBV4-3|TRBJ2-7
CASSPKGLDGYEQYF
>TRBV10-3|TRBJ1-1
CAISEGGYTEAFF
>TRBV6-2/TRBV6-3|TRBJ1-2
CASSPVEEYYGYTF
>TRBV10-3|TRBJ2-7
CATNTFDRFSYEQYF
>TRBV6-6|TRBJ2-4
CASSYAKNIQYF
>TRBV12-3/TRBV12-4|TRBJ2-3
CASSLTVRTGLTDTQYF
>TRBV20-1|TRBJ2-1
CSARPGYDEQFF
>TRBV12-3/TRBV12-4|TRBJ2-7
CASSARTGGSVVNEQYF
>TRBV7-7|TRBJ2-3
CASSRGLAGTDTQYF
>TRBV6-5|TRBJ1-6
CASSFSSGTGFVNFSPLHF
>TRBV27|TRBJ2-5
CASSLTGKTQYF
>TRBV7-8|TRBJ2-6
CASSESDRRTNVLTF
>TRBV5-5|TRBJ1-5
CASSQGLENQPQHF
>TRBV4-1|TRBJ2-2
CASSLLLLGKGGRQIGELFF
>TRBV5-6|TRBJ1-6
CASNYLQGYNSPLHF
>TRBV19|TRBJ1-1
CASTGHLNTEAFF
>TRBV29-1|TRBJ1-1
CSVREGGNTEAFF